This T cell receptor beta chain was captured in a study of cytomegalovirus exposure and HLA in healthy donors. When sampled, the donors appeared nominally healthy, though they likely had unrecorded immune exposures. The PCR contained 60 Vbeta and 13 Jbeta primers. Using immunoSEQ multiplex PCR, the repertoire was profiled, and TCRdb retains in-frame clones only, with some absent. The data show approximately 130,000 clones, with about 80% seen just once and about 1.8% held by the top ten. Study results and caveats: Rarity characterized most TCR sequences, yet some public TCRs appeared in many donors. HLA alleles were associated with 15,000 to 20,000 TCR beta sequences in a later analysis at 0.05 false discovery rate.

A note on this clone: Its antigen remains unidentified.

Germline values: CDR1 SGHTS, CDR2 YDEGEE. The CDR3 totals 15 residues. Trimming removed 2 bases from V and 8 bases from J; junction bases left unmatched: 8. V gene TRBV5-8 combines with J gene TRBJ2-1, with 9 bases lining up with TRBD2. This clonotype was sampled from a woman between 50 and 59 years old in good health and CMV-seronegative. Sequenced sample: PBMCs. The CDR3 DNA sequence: TGTGCCAGCAGCTTCGGGCTAGCGGGATCCGATGAGCAGTTCTTC. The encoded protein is CASSFGLAGSDEQFF. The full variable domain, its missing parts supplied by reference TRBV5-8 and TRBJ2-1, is EAGVTQSPTHLIKTRGQQATLRCSPISGHTSVYWYQQALGLGLQFLLWYDEGEERNRGNFPPRFSGRQFPNYSSELNVNALELEDSALYLCASSFGLAGSDEQFFGPGTRLTVL.